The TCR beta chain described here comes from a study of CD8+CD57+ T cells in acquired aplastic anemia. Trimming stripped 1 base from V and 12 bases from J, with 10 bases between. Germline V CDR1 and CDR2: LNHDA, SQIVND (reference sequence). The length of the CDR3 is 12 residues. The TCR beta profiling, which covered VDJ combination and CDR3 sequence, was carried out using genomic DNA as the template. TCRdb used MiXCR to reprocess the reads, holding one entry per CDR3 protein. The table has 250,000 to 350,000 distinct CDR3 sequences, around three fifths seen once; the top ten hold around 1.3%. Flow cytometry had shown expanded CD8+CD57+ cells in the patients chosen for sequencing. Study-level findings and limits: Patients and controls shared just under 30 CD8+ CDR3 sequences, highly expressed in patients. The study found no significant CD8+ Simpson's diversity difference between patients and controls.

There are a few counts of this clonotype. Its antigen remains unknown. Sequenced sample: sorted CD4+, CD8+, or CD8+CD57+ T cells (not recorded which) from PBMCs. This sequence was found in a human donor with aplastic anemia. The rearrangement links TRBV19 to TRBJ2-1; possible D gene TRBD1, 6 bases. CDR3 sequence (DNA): TGTGCCAGTAGTATAGCAGGGGAAGGGCAGTTCTTC. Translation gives CASSIAGEGQFF.